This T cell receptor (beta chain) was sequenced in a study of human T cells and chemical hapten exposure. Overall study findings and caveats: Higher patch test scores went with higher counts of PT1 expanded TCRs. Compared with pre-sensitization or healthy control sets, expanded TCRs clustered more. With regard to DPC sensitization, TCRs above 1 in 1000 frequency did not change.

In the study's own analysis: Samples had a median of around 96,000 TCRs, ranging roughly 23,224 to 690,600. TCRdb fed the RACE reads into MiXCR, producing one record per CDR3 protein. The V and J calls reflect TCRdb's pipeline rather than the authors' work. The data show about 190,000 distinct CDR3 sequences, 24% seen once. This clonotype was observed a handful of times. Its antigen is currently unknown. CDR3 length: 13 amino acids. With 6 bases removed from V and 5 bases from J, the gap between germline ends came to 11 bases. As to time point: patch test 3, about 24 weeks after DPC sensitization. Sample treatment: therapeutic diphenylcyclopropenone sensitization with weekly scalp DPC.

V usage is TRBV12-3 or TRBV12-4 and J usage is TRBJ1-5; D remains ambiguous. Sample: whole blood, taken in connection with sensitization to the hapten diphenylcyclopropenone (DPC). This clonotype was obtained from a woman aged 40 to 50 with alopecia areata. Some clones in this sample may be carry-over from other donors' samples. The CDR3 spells CASRGEAHQPQHF. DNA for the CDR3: TGTGCCAGCAGGGGCGAGGCCCATCAGCCCCAGCATTTT.